Listed here are 19 T cell receptor beta chains from one sample, sequenced in a study of Ad26.COV2.S vaccination and SARS-CoV-2 variants. Assay: immunoSEQ multiplex PCR; the TCRdb copy retains only in-frame clones and omits some. Counted here are about 350,000 clones, less than 90% occurring once; the ten biggest clones make up approximately 5.9%. Treatment meaning: roughly 18 received Ad26.COV2.S at low or high dose, single or two shots; about 5 received placebo; per-sample allocation not given. Specimens were obtained on day 63 following the first vaccine or placebo injection. Sequencing was performed on peripheral blood, taken in a trial of Ad26.COV2.S vaccine versus placebo. The source of these receptors is a person aged 18-65 years who received the Ad26.COV2.S COVID-19 vaccine or a placebo.

The V call is TRBV4-1, the J call TRBJ2-6; 7 positions match TRBD1. The CDR3 covers 18 residues. The J segment lost 0 bases and the V segment lost 4 bases, leaving 9 bases of the junction unmatched. Germline values: CDR1 MGHRA, CDR2 YSYEKL. CDR3 sequence: CASSLVQGVSSGANVLTF. In DNA, the CDR3 is TGCGCCAGCAGCCTCGTTCAGGGGGTTTCCTCTGGGGCCAACGTCCTGACTTTC.

The table lists this clone with a few counts. The rearrangement links TRBV9 to TRBJ2-7; D possibly corresponds to TRBD1 (5 bases). CDR3 length equals 14 residues. Germline V gene lookup returns CDR1 SGDLS and CDR2 YYNGEE. V dropped 3 bases and J dropped 0 bases, with 10 bases sitting between them. The chain's CDR3 is CASSGGHYSYEQYF. The CDR3 DNA sequence: TGTGCCAGCAGCGGAGGACACTACTCCTACGAGCAGTACTTC.

This sequence joins TRBV11-3 and TRBJ2-2, with TRBD2 identical over 10 bases. Per the germline V gene, CDR1 is SGHNT and CDR2 is YENEEA. The CDR3 runs 16 residues. Unmatched junction bases numbered 3, after V lost 3 bases and J lost 2 bases. The CDR3 is CASSLELAGNTGELFF. CDR3 nucleotide sequence: TGTGCCAGCAGCTTGGAACTAGCGGGAAACACCGGGGAGCTGTTTTTT.

This chain connects TRBV9 to TRBJ2-1, with D uncertain. Trimming removed 4 bases from V and 0 bases from J, with 5 bases in between. Germline V gene data show CDR1 as SGDLS and CDR2 as YYNGEE. The CDR3 totals 13 residues. The CDR3 reads CASSPRSYNEQFF. The CDR3 nucleotides read TGTGCCAGCAGCCCCCGCTCCTACAATGAGCAGTTCTTC.

This clone was recorded once. V and J are TRBV9 and TRBJ1-5, with a weak D call TRBD1 (5 bases). The ends were cut back, 3 bases at V and 5 bases at J, with 6 bases in the middle. The germline V gene has CDR1 SGDLS and CDR2 YYNGEE. The CDR3 loop spans 12 amino acids. The CDR3 bases are TGTGCCAGCAGCGCGGGGGATCAGCCCCAGCATTTT. It yields the protein CASSAGDQPQHF. Supplemented by reference TRBV9 and TRBJ1-5, the full variable domain reads DSGVTQTPKHLITATGQRVTLRCSPRSGDLSVYWYQQSLDQGLQFLIQYYNGEERAKGNILERFSAQQFPDLHSELNLSSLELGDSALYFCASSAGDQPQHFGDGTRLSIL.

The chain is built from TRBV30 and TRBJ2-1, with 10 bases matching TRBD2. Germline-derived CDR1 and CDR2 are GTSNPN and SVGIG (reference sequence). V shed 0 bases and J 0 bases; nucleotides not matched to a gene: 2. This CDR3 has 16 amino acids. CDR3 nucleotides: TGTGCCTGGAGTGTACTAGCGGGGAGCTCCTACAATGAGCAGTTCTTC. This codes for CAWSVLAGSSYNEQFF.

A remark on this clone: Other DNA sequences in the sample encode the same CDR3. The rearrangement uses TRBV7-9 and TRBJ2-3; tentative D call: TRBD2 (6 bases). CDR1 is SEHNR and CDR2 is FQNEAQ in the germline V gene (reference sequence). The V end lost 3 bases, the J end lost 9 bases, and 7 bases lay between the germline ends. The CDR3 sequence is 11 residues long. CDR3 protein: CASSLEGTQYF. The CDR3 DNA reads TGTGCCAGCAGCTTGGAGGGGACGCAGTATTTT.

The chain has TRBV7-2 and TRBJ2-5, with D unresolved. The CDR3 is made up of 16 amino acids. Trimming left V 0 bases short and J 1 base short, with 12 bases between. CDR1 is SGHTA, CDR2 FQGNSA, per germline. This chain's CDR3 is CASSLALGYPQETQYF. DNA of the CDR3: TGTGCCAGCAGCTTAGCCTTAGGGTACCCCCAAGAGACCCAGTACTTC.

The rearrangement links TRBV7-9 to TRBJ1-6, with TRBD1 matching over 10 bases. V lost 5 bases, J lost 9 bases, and 7 bases stayed unmatched. Germline lookup yields CDR1 SEHNR and CDR2 FQNEAQ (reference sequence). The CDR3 contains 15 residues. CDR3 DNA sequence: TGTGCCAGCAGCGGTCGGACAGGGGGGAGTTCACCCCTCCACTTT. This codes for CASSGRTGGSSPLHF.

V and J are TRBV5-1 and TRBJ2-5; tentatively, D is TRBD2 (5 bases). The V end was cut by 4 bases, the J end by 5 bases, with 12 bases between. Germline V lookup: CDR1 SGHRS, CDR2 YFSETQ. This CDR3 has 13 amino acids. In DNA form, the CDR3 reads TGCGCCAGCAGCCGGGGTAGCCCCGAGACCCAGTACTTC. This sequence encodes CASSRGSPETQYF.

The rearrangement uses TRBV4-3 and TRBJ2-6, with a possible D match to TRBD1 (5 bases). Looked up from germline, CDR1 is LGHNA and CDR2 is YSLEER. With 1 base removed from V and 0 bases from J, the gap between germline ends came to 19 bases. The CDR3 covers 20 residues. The chain's CDR3 is CASSQVITGNTYSGANVLTF. The CDR3 DNA reads TGCGCCAGCAGCCAAGTTATCACAGGTAATACTTACTCTGGGGCCAACGTCCTGACTTTC.

The CDR3 region is CASSPGTGGFGQPQHF. The CDR3 DNA follows: TGTGCCAGCTCACCAGGGACAGGGGGCTTCGGTCAGCCCCAGCATTTT. The J gene is TRBJ1-5, the V gene TRBV18; 12 nucleotides match TRBD1. The V segment lost 2 bases and the J segment 6 bases; nucleotides outside the gene matches: 5. Germline-derived CDR1 and CDR2 are KGHSH and LQKENI. The CDR3 has 16 amino acids.

The V gene is TRBV3-1 (or the pseudogene TRBV3-2), the J gene TRBJ1-2, with D unresolved. The germline gives CDR1 LGHDT, CDR2 YNNKEL (reference sequence). The CDR3 runs 15 residues. V lost 1 base to trimming and J lost 4 bases, with 13 bases between them. The CDR3 DNA sequence: TGTGCCAGCAGCCAAGGTTCGTGGGGAACCTATGGCTACACCTTC. Protein: CASSQGSWGTYGYTF.

The rearrangement joins TRBV28 to TRBJ1-4; D possibly corresponds to TRBD1 (6 bases). Trimming removed 3 bases from V and 4 bases from J, with 15 bases in between. The CDR3 contains 16 residues. Germline values: CDR1 MDHEN, CDR2 SYDVKM. Written as DNA, the CDR3 is TGTGCCAGCAGTTTGACCCCGGGAGGGGGTAATGAAAAACTGTTTTTT. It specifies CASSLTPGGGNEKLFF.

The chain carries TRBV5-4 and TRBJ2-5, with a possible D match to TRBD1 (6 bases). Germline V gene data show CDR1 as SGHNT and CDR2 as YYREEE (reference sequence). There are 15 residues in the CDR3. Trimming removed 2 bases from V and 3 bases from J, with 14 bases in between. CDR3 region: CASSLTGTQKETQYF. As DNA, the CDR3 is TGTGCCAGCAGCTTAACCGGGACACAGAAAGAGACCCAGTACTTC.

This clone was detected only once. The V and J genes are TRBV7-3 and TRBJ2-7; D uncertain. V was shortened by 5 bases and J by 1 base, with 9 bases between the two germline ends. The CDR3 sequence is 13 residues long. In germline, CDR1 is SGHTA, CDR2 FQGTGA. The CDR3 loop reads CASSPGGSYEQYF. The CDR3 DNA reads as TGTGCCAGCAGCCCGGGCGGTTCCTACGAGCAGTACTTC.

This chain links TRBV4-2 with TRBJ1-2, with 7 bases fitting TRBD1. CDR1 is LGHNA, CDR2 YNFKEQ, per germline. CDR3 length: 15 amino acids. Trimming cost V 7 bases and J 2 bases; bases outside gene matches: 10. The CDR3 loop reads CASTGTDGSNYGYTF. The CDR3 DNA sequence: TGTGCCAGCACCGGGACAGACGGATCAAACTATGGCTACACCTTC.

The rearrangement joins TRBV5-5 to TRBJ1-5; D remains unclear. CDR1 is SGHKS and CDR2 is YYEKEE in the germline V gene (reference sequence). CDR3 size: 12 residues. Trimming removed 1 base at V and 6 bases at J, with 5 bases between. The chain's CDR3 is CASSLSGQPQHF. CDR3 sequence (DNA): TGTGCCAGCAGCTTGAGTGGTCAGCCCCAGCATTTT.

CDR3 amino acids: CSVVGTTSTDTQYF. CDR3 DNA: TGCAGCGTTGTTGGGACAACTAGCACAGATACGCAGTATTTT. The chain is built from TRBV29-1 and TRBJ2-3; possible D gene TRBD1, 6 bases. CDR1 is SQVTM and CDR2 is ANQGSEA in the germline V gene. Trimming removed 4 bases from V and 0 bases from J, with 11 bases in between. The CDR3 covers 14 residues.